This entry is about one TCR beta chain. What it recognizes is unknown. This entry comes from a study of T cell repertoires in cytomegalovirus infection. Study details: It was recently identified HLA-C-restricted and well-studied HLA-B-restricted CMV epitopes that the study used. Study-level points and caveats: Dominating the ex vivo response were HLA-C-restricted CMV-specific TCR beta clonotypes.

From the reads, TCRdb called clonotypes with MiXCR, one entry per CDR3 protein. The sample holds hundreds of thousands of distinct CDR3 sequences, roughly 42% seen once. This CDR3 spans 18 amino acids. Germline CDR1 and CDR2: SGHAT and FQNNGV. V lost 5 bases to trimming and J lost 4 bases; unmatched junction nucleotides: 15. The receptor's source is a human donor in good health (CMV status not recorded). Some clones in this sample may be carry-over from other donors' samples. This sequence joins TRBV11-2 and TRBJ2-1; 9 bases are shared with TRBD2. The specimen was cultured PBMCs, collected from culture after CMV antigen stimulation. This CDR3 is CASSQRGTSRRVYNEQFF. The CDR3 DNA is TGTGCCAGCAGCCAAAGGGGGACTAGCAGAAGAGTTTACAATGAGCAGTTCTTC.